Here is one T cell receptor beta chain with its context. What it binds is not known. The sample originates from a study of cytomegalovirus exposure and HLA in healthy donors. Study information: The study's early data release held around 85 million unique TCRs from HLA-typed donors.

Primers included in the PCR were 60 Vbeta and 13 Jbeta primers. Clones were sequenced by immunoSEQ multiplex PCR, and TCRdb holds only the in-frame ones, with some missing. The data show 90,000 to 100,000 clones, with 74% seen just once and under 2% held by the top ten. The CDR3 runs 15 residues. CDR1 and CDR2 from the germline V gene are MNHNS and SASEGT. The V and J ends lost 7 bases and 8 bases, in that order; junction bases with no gene match: 13. Study-wide results and limits: Overall, some 160 TCR beta chains were annotated as cytomegalovirus-associated.

The receptor's source is a male donor in good health and CMV-seronegative. J is TRBJ1-4 and V is TRBV6-1, with 7 bases that match TRBD1. Sequencing input: PBMCs. The CDR3 loop is CASIPPGTVGEKLFF. DNA of the CDR3: TGTGCCAGCATCCCCCCCGGGACAGTGGGAGAAAAACTGTTTTTT.